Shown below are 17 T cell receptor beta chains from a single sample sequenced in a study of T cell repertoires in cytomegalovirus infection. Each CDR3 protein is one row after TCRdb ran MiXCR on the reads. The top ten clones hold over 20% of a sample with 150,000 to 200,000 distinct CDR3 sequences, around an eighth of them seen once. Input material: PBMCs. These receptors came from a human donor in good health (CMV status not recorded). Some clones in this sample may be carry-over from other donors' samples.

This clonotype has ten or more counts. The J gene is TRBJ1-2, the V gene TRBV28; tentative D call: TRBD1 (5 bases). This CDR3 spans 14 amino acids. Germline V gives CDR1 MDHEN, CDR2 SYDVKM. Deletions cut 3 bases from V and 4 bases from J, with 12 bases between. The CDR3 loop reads CASSFKGKGYGYTF. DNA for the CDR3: TGTGCCAGCAGTTTTAAGGGGAAGGGCTATGGCTACACCTTC.

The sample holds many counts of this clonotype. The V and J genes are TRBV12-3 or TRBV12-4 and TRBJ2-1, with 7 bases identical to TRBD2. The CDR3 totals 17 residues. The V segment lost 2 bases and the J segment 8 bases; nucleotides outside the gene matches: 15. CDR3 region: CASSLRLADTVVDEQFF. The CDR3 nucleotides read TGTGCCAGCAGTTTACGGCTAGCGGATACCGTCGTGGATGAGCAGTTCTTC.

CDR3 nucleotides: TGTGCCAGCAGCTGGGGATTAAATGAGCAGTTCTTC. Translated, it gives CASSWGLNEQFF. This chain links TRBV7-9 with TRBJ2-1, with unresolved D. Trimming took 4 bases from V and 7 from J, leaving 8 bases between them. Germline V gives CDR1 SEHNR, CDR2 FQNEAQ (reference sequence). The CDR3 totals 12 residues.

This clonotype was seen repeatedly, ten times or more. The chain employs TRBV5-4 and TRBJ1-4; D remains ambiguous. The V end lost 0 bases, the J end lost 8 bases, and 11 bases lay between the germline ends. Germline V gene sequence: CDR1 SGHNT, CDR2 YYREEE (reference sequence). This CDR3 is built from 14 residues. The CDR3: CASSLGPNGEKLFF. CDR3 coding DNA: TGTGCCAGCAGCTTGGGTCCAAACGGGGAAAAACTGTTTTTT.

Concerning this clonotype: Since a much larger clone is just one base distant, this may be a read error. The chain's CDR3 is CASSGGGDQNKQYF. The CDR3 DNA reads TGTGCCAGCTCGGGCGGAGGGGATCAAAACAAGCAGTACTTC. This rearrangement joins TRBV28 to TRBJ2-7; possible D gene TRBD2, 6 bases. The CDR3 runs to 14 residues. Germline lookup yields CDR1 MDHEN and CDR2 SYDVKM. Trimming removed 8 bases at V and 8 bases at J, with 22 bases between.

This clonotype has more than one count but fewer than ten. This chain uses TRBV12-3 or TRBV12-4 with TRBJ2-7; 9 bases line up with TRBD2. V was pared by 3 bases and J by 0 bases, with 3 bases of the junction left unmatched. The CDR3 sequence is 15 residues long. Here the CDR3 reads CASSFLAGPSYEQYF. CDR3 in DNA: TGTGCCAGCAGTTTCCTAGCGGGGCCCTCCTACGAGCAGTACTTC.

This CDR3 is CSANRDYYNEQFF. The CDR3 DNA follows: TGCAGTGCTAACCGGGACTACTACAATGAGCAGTTCTTC. The chain joins TRBV20-1 to TRBJ2-1; TRBD2 matches at 7 bases. Germline CDR1 reads DFQATT; CDR2 reads SNEGSKA (reference sequence). The V and J ends lost 4 bases and 3 bases, in that order; junction bases with no gene match: 3. The CDR3 spans 13 residues.

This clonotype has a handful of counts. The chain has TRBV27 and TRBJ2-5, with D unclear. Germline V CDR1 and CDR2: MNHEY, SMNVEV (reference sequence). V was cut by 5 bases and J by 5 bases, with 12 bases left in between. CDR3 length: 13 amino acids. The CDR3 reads CASSPPQVETQYF. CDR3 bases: TGTGCCAGCAGTCCGCCCCAGGTTGAGACCCAGTACTTC.

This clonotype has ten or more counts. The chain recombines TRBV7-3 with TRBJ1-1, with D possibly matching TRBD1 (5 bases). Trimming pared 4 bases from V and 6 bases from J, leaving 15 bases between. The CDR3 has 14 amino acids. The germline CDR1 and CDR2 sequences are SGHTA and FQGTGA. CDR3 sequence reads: CASSSSGRSSEAFF. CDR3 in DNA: TGTGCCAGCAGCTCATCGGGACGGTCATCTGAAGCTTTCTTT.

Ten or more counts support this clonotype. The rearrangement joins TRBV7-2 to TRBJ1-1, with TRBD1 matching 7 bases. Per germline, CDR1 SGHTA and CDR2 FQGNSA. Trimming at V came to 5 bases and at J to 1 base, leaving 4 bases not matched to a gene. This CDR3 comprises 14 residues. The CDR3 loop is CASSRQGWNTEAFF. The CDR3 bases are TGTGCCAGCAGCCGACAGGGTTGGAACACTGAAGCTTTCTTT.

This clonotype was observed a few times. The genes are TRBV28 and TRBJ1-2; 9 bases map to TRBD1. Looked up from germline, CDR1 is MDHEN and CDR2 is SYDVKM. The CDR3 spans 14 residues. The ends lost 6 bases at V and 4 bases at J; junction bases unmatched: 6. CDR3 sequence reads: CASRPGQGSYGYTF. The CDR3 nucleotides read TGTGCCAGCAGACCGGGACAGGGAAGCTATGGCTACACCTTC.

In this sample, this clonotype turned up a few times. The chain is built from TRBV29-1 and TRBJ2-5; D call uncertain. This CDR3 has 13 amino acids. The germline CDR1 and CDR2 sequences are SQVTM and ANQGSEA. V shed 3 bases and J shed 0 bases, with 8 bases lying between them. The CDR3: CSVDGRYQETQYF. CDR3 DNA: TGCAGCGTTGATGGTCGGTACCAAGAGACCCAGTACTTC. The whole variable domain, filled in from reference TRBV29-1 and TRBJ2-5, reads SAVISQKPSRDICQRGTSLTIQCQVDSQVTMMFWYRQQPGQSLTLIATANQGSEATYESGFVIDKFPISRPNLTFSTLTVSNMSPEDSSIYLCSVDGRYQETQYFGPGTRLLVL.

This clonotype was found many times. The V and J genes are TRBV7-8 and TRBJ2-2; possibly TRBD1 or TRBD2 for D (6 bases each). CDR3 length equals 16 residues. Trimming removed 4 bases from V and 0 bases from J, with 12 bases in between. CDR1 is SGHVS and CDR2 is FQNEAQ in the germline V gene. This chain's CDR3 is CASSSRGGTNTGELFF. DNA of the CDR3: TGTGCCAGCAGCTCCAGAGGGGGGACGAACACCGGGGAGCTGTTTTTT.

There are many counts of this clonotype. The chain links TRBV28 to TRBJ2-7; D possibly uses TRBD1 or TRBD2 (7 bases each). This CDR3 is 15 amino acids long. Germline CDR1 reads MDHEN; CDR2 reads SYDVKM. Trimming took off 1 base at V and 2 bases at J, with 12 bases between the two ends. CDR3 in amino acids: CASSLSSGGAYEQYF. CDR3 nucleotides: TGTGCCAGCAGTTTATCTTCAGGGGGGGCCTACGAGCAGTACTTC.

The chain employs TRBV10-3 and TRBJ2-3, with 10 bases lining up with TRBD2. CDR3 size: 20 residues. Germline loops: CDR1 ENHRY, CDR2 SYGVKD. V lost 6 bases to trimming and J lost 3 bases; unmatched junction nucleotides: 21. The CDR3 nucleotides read TGTGCCATCAGCAACCCAAATAGCGGGAGGTTGGGGGGCCTTACAGATACGCAGTATTTT. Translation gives CAISNPNSGRLGGLTDTQYF.

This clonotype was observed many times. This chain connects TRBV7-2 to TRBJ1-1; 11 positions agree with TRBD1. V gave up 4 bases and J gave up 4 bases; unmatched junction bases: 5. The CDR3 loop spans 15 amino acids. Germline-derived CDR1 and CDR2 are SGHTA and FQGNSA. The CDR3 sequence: CASSSGQGAITEAFF. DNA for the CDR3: TGTGCCAGCAGCTCCGGACAGGGGGCCATCACTGAAGCTTTCTTT. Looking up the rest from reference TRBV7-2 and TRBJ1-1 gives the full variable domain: GAGVSQSPSNKVTEKGKDVELRCDPISGHTALYWYRQSLGQGLEFLIYFQGNSAPDKSGLPSDRFSAERTGGSVSTLTIQRTQQEDSAVYLCASSSGQGAITEAFFGQGTRLTVV.

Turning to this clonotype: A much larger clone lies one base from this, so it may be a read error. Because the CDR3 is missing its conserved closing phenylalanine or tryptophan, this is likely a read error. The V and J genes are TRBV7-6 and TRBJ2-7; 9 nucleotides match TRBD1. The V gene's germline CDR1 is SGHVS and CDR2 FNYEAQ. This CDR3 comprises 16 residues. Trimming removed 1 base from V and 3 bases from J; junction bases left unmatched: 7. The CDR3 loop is CASSLGDRAPSYEQYY. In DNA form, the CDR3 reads TGTGCCAGCAGCTTAGGGGACAGGGCGCCTAGCTACGAGCAGTACTAC.